Each of the 21 T cell receptor beta chains below was sequenced from the same sample in a study of T cell repertoires and HLA-DP antigens (dated 2018 in TCRdb). These receptors are not linked to any known antigen. Library preparation was by the immunoSEQ multiplex PCR assay. In its TCRdb copy, this immuneACCESS table keeps in-frame sequences only and misses some clones. Where compared with another copy, unresolved V genes explain less than half of these, and the others have no known cause. The table for this sample lists almost 90,000 clones; roughly nine tenths of them were counted only once. The ten largest clones take up around 1.7% of the sample. The sample consisted of CD4+ T cells from PBMCs. These receptors were taken from a man aged 45 to 65 in good health and CMV-seronegative.

The V and J genes are TRBV30 and TRBJ2-7, with D tentatively TRBD2 (5 bases). Trimming took off 2 bases at V and 5 bases at J, with 7 bases between the two ends. CDR1 is GTSNPN, CDR2 SVGIG, per germline (reference sequence). This CDR3 is built from 11 residues. The CDR3 coding sequence is TGTGCCTGGAGTACGGGGAACGAGCAGTACTTC. It codes for CAWSTGNEQYF.

This clone was counted a few times. This chain uses TRBV9 with TRBJ2-2; a possible D gene is TRBD1 (6 bases). Germline V CDR1 and CDR2: SGDLS, YYNGEE. This CDR3 spans 16 amino acids. V lost 5 bases and J lost 4, with 18 bases in between. CDR3 nucleotide sequence: TGTGCCAGCAGTAGACAGGTCGGCCGTCGCACCGGGGAGCTGTTTTTT. Translation gives CASSRQVGRRTGELFF.

The table lists this clone with a count of one. The gene calls are TRBV25-1 and TRBJ2-5; possibly TRBD1 for D (6 bases). V was clipped by 5 bases and J by 3 bases, with 19 bases between them. This CDR3 is 16 amino acids long. Germline-derived CDR1 and CDR2 are MGHDK and SYGVNS. The CDR3 coding sequence is TGTGCCAGCAGTAATTCAGGGGCCTTCCAGAAAGAGACCCAGTACTTC. It is translated as CASSNSGAFQKETQYF.

In this sample, this clone turned up a few times. J is TRBJ2-2 and V is TRBV11-3; 7 bases fit TRBD1. The ends lost 3 bases at V and 7 bases at J; junction bases unmatched: 5. The CDR3 consists of 14 residues. The germline gives CDR1 SGHNT, CDR2 YENEEA. The CDR3 loop is CASSLRQGFGELFF. The CDR3 coding sequence is TGTGCCAGCAGCTTGCGACAGGGTTTCGGGGAGCTGTTTTTT.

V is TRBV4-3 and J is TRBJ2-5; no definite D call. The germline CDR1 and CDR2 sequences are LGHNA and YSLEER. The CDR3 loop spans 14 amino acids. V gave up 1 base and J gave up 0 bases, with 6 bases separating them. CDR3 DNA sequence: TGCGCCAGCAGCCAAGCTGAGTACCAAGAGACCCAGTACTTC. Its protein product is CASSQAEYQETQYF.

This clone has just a few counts. DNA for the CDR3: TGTGCCTGGAGCGGCCAGCAGAACACTGAAGCTTTCTTT. This codes for CAWSGQQNTEAFF. V is TRBV30 and J is TRBJ1-1; D unclear. The germline gives CDR1 GTSNPN, CDR2 SVGIG (reference sequence). This CDR3 has 13 residues. With 3 bases removed from V and 1 base from J, the gap between germline ends came to 9 bases.

The gene calls are TRBV5-1 and TRBJ1-6; D perhaps matches TRBD1 (5 bases). Germline V gives CDR1 SGHRS, CDR2 YFSETQ. The CDR3 totals 14 residues. The V and J ends lost 4 bases and 6 bases respectively, with 11 bases between them. CDR3 DNA sequence: TGCGCCAGCAGCATCCAGGGATCTAATTCACCCCTCCACTTT. Translating gives CASSIQGSNSPLHF.

The chain is built from TRBV21-1 and TRBJ2-1; the table's D gene call, TRBD1, was not cross checked with the DNA. TRBV21-1 is described as a pseudogene. The CDR3 has 16 residues. In DNA form, the CDR3 reads TGTGCCAGCAGCATTGTCAGACAGGGGGGGCACAATGAGCAGTTCTTC. Amino acid sequence: CASSIVRQGGHNEQFF.

The sample holds one count of this clone. The chain uses TRBV30 and TRBJ1-2; unclear D gene. There are 12 residues in the CDR3. V lost 0 bases and J lost 4, with 6 bases in between. Germline V gene sequence: CDR1 GTSNPN, CDR2 SVGIG (reference sequence). The CDR3 DNA follows: TGTGCCTGGAGTGTACTTGGCTATGGCTACACCTTC. This gives the protein CAWSVLGYGYTF. The full variable domain, in which reference TRBV30 and TRBJ1-2 provide the parts outside the CDR3, is SQTIHQWPATLVQPVGSPLSLECTVEGTSNPNLYWYRQAAGRGLQLLFYSVGIGQISSEVPQNLSASRPQDRQFILSSKKLLLSDSGFYLCAWSVLGYGYTFGSGTRLTVV.

This rearrangement joins TRBV2 to TRBJ2-1; weak D call: TRBD1 (6 bases). CDR3 length: 13 residues. From germline, CDR1 is SNHLY and CDR2 FYNNEI. V lost 4 bases to trimming and J lost 9 bases, with 13 bases between them. The CDR3 coding sequence is TGTGCCAGCAGTGTGATACAGGGAGCTGAGCAGTTCTTC. It yields the protein CASSVIQGAEQFF.

The V call is TRBV6-6, the J call TRBJ2-3; TRBD1 or TRBD2 may be the D gene (5 bases each). The V end was cut by 6 bases, the J end by 5 bases, with 18 bases between. The CDR3 extends over 15 amino acids. Germline V gene data show CDR1 as MNHNY and CDR2 as SVGAGI (reference sequence). The CDR3 loop reads CASSLGDPLVDTQYF. DNA of the CDR3: TGTGCCAGCAGCCTCGGGGACCCGCTTGTAGATACGCAGTATTTT.

The chain uses TRBV7-8 and TRBJ1-1; the D is unclear. This CDR3 spans 15 amino acids. Trimming pared 4 bases from V and 1 base from J, leaving 13 bases between. The V gene's germline CDR1 is SGHVS and CDR2 FQNEAQ. The CDR3 bases are TGTGCCAGCAGCTCCCTGGTACTACCGAACACTGAAGCTTTCTTT. It is translated as CASSSLVLPNTEAFF.

The V call is TRBV29-1, the J call TRBJ2-1; a possible D gene is TRBD2 (6 bases). The CDR3 contains 13 residues. Trimming took off 1 base at V and 10 bases at J, with 14 bases between the two ends. The germline V gene has CDR1 SQVTM and CDR2 ANQGSEA. CDR3 loop: CSVEVAGKGEQFF. In DNA, the CDR3 is TGCAGCGTTGAAGTGGCGGGAAAGGGCGAGCAGTTCTTC.

In nucleotides, the CDR3 is TGTGCCAGCTCACCACCGTCCACAGGGCCTACGGGGGGCTACACCTTC. It codes for CASSPPSTGPTGGYTF. This chain joins TRBV18 and TRBJ1-2; possible D gene TRBD1, 6 bases. Trimming shortened V by 0 bases and J by 8 bases, and 19 bases separated the two germline ends. CDR3 size: 16 residues. Looked up from germline, CDR1 is KGHSH and CDR2 is LQKENI.

This chain joins TRBV11-2 and TRBJ2-3; 11 nucleotides align to TRBD2. The CDR3 sequence is 18 residues long. J was trimmed by 0 bases and V by 4 bases; bases with no gene match: 9. Germline values: CDR1 SGHAT, CDR2 FQNNGV. The DNA of the CDR3 is TGTGCCAGCAGCTCCAGAAGACTAGCGGGGCTTAGCACAGATACGCAGTATTTT. It translates to CASSSRRLAGLSTDTQYF.

The V gene is TRBV7-9, the J gene TRBJ1-2; D is uncertain. V lost 2 bases, J lost 7 bases, and 17 bases lay in between. Germline V gene data show CDR1 as SEHNR and CDR2 as FQNEAQ (reference sequence). This CDR3 comprises 15 residues. The CDR3 nucleotides read TGTGCCAGCAGCTTATCTAGCTTGGTTATCGGTGGCTACACCTTC. Protein product: CASSLSSLVIGGYTF.

J is TRBJ2-5 and V is TRBV6-1; D is uncertain. The germline V and J ends were trimmed by 5 bases and 2 bases, with 6 bases remaining between them. The germline gives CDR1 MNHNS, CDR2 SASEGT. The length of the CDR3 is 12 residues. The DNA of the CDR3 is TGTGCCAGCAGTATTCAGCAAGAGACCCAGTACTTC. It is translated as CASSIQQETQYF.

J is TRBJ2-5 and V is TRBV5-1; a possible D gene is TRBD2 (6 bases). Germline V gene lookup returns CDR1 SGHRS and CDR2 YFSETQ. The V and J ends lost 4 bases and 2 bases respectively, with 18 bases between them. The CDR3 sequence is 16 residues long. The CDR3 loop reads CASSPRGGAEQETQYF. The CDR3 DNA reads as TGCGCCAGCAGCCCACGGGGCGGGGCAGAACAAGAGACCCAGTACTTC.

The chain uses TRBV19 and TRBJ2-6; the match to TRBD1 covers 7 bases. The CDR3 consists of 18 residues. From germline, CDR1 is LNHDA and CDR2 SQIVND (reference sequence). J gave up 0 bases and V 6 bases, and 11 bases lay outside the gene matches. DNA of the CDR3: TGTGCCAGTAGGCCCCCGGGACAGTTAAACTCTGGGGCCAACGTCCTGACTTTC. Its protein product is CASRPPGQLNSGANVLTF.

This clone was detected only a few times. V gene TRBV6-1 combines with J gene TRBJ1-5; no firm D call. This CDR3 contains 14 residues. From germline, CDR1 is MNHNS and CDR2 SASEGT. The germline V and J ends were trimmed by 2 bases and 5 bases, with 10 bases remaining between them. The chain's CDR3 is CASSESDAYQPQHF. CDR3 in DNA: TGTGCCAGCAGTGAAAGCGACGCGTATCAGCCCCAGCATTTT.

This clone appeared once. V is TRBV11-3 and J is TRBJ1-5, with 7 bases matching TRBD1. The trim removed 6 bases at V and 3 bases at J, leaving 5 bases unmatched. The CDR3 is 14 amino acids. Germline V gene sequence: CDR1 SGHNT, CDR2 YENEEA. CDR3 bases: TGTGCCAGCAGTTCGGGACAGATCAATCAGCCCCAGCATTTT. It is translated as CASSSGQINQPQHF.